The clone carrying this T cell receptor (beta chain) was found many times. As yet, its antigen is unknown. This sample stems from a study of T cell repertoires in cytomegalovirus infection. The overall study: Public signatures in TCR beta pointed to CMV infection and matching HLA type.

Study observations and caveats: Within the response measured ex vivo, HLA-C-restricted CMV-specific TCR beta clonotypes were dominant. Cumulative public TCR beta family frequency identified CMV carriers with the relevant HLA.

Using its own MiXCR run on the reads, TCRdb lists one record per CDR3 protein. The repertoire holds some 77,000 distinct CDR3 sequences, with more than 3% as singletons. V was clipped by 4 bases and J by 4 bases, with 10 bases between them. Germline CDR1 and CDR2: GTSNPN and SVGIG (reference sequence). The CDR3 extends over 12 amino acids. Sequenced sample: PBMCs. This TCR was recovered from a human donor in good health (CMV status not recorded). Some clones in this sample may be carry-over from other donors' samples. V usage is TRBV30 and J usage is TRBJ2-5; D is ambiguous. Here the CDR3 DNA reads TGTGCCTGGAAGGGAAGGGCAGAGACCCAGTACTTC. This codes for CAWKGRAETQYF.